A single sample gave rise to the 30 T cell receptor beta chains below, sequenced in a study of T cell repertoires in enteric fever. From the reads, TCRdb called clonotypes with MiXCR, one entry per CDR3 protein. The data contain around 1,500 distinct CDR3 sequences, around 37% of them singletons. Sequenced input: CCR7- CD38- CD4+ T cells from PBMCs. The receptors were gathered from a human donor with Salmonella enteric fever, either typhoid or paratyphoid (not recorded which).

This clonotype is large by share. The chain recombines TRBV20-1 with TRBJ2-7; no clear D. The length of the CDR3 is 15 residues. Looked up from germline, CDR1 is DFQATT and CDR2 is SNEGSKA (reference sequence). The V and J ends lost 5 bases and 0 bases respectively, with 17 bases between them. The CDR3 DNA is TGCAGTGCTTTCTCCCCACTGAGGAGCTCCTACGAGCAGTACTTC. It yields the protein CSAFSPLRSSYEQYF.

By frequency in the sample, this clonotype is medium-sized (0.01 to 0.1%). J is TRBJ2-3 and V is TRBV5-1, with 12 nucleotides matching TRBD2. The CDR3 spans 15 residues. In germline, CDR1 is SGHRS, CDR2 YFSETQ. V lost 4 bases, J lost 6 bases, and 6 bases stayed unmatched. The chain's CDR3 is CASSPTTSGSDTQYF. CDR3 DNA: TGCGCCAGCAGCCCTACGACTAGCGGGAGTGATACGCAGTATTTT.

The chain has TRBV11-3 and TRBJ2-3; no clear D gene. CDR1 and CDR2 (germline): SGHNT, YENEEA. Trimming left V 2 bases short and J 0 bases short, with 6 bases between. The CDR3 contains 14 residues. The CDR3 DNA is TGTGCCAGCAGCTTATCGAGTAGCACAGATACGCAGTATTTT. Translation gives CASSLSSSTDTQYF.

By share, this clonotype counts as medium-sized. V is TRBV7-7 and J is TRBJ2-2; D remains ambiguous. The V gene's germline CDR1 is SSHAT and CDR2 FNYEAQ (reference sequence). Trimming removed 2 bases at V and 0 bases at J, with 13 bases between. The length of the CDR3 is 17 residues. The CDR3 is CASSLSPDNSNTGELFF. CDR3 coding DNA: TGTGCCAGCAGCTTATCCCCAGACAATTCGAACACCGGGGAGCTGTTTTTT. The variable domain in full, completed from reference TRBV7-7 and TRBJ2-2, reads GAGVSQSPRYKVTKRGQDVTLRCDPISSHATLYWYQQALGQGPEFLTYFNYEAQPDKSGLPSDRFSAERPEGSISTLTIQRTEQRDSAMYRCASSLSPDNSNTGELFFGEGSRLTVL.

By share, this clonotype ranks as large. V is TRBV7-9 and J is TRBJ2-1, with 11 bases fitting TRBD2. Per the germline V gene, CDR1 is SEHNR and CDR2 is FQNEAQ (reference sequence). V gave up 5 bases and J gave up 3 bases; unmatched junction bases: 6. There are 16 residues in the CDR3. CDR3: CASSKGLAAFYNEQFF. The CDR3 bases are TGTGCCAGCAGCAAGGGACTAGCGGCATTCTACAATGAGCAGTTCTTC.

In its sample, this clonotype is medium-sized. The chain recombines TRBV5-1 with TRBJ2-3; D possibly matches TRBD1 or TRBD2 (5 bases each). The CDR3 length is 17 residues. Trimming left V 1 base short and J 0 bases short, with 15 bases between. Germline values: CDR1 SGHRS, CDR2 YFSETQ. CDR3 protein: CASSLSWDGPSTDTQYF. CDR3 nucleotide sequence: TGCGCCAGCAGCTTGTCCTGGGACGGACCCAGCACAGATACGCAGTATTTT.

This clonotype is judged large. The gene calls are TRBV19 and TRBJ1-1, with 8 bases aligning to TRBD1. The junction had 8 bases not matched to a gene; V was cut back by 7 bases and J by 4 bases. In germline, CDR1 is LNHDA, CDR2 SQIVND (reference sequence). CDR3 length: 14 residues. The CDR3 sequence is CASNKGQGGTEAFF. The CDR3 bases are TGTGCCAGTAACAAAGGACAGGGAGGCACTGAAGCTTTCTTT.

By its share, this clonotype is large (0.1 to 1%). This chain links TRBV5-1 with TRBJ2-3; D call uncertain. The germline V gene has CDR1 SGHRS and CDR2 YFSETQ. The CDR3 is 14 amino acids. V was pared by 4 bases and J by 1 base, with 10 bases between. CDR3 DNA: TGCGCCAGCAGCATAGGGTACCGCACAGATACGCAGTATTTT. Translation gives CASSIGYRTDTQYF.

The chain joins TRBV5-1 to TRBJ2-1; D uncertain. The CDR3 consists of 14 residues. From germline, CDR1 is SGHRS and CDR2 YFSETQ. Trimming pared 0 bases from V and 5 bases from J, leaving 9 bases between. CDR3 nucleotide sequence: TGCGCCAGCAGCTTGGCCACGGTGAACAATGAGCAGTTCTTC. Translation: CASSLATVNNEQFF.

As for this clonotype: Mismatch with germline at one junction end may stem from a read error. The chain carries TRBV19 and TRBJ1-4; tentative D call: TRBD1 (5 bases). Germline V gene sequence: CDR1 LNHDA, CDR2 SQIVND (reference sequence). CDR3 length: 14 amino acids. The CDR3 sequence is CASSIGTVPEKLFF. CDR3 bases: TGCGCCAGTAGTATTGGGACCGTGCCTGAAAAACTGTTTTTT.

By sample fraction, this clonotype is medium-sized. For the CDR3, the DNA is TGCAGTGCTAGAGACTCTGGCAGGGGAAATGAGCAGTTCTTC. Its translation is CSARDSGRGNEQFF. V usage is TRBV20-1 and J usage is TRBJ2-1, with D possibly being TRBD1 (6 bases). V dropped 0 bases and J dropped 7 bases, with 13 bases sitting between them. The CDR3 has 14 residues. The V gene's germline CDR1 is DFQATT and CDR2 SNEGSKA (reference sequence).

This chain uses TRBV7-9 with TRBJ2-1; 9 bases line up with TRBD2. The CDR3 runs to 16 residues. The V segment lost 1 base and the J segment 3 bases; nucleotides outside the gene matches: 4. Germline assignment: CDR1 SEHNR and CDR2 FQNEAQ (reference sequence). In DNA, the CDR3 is TGTGCCAGCAGCTTAGTCAGACTAGCGGTCTACAATGAGCAGTTCTTC. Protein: CASSLVRLAVYNEQFF.

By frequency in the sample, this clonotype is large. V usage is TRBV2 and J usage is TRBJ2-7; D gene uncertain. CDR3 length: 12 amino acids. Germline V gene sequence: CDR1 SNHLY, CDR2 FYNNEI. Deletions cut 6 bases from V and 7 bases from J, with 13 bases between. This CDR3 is CASRPNSGEQYF. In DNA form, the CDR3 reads TGTGCCAGCAGGCCTAACTCCGGTGAGCAGTACTTC.

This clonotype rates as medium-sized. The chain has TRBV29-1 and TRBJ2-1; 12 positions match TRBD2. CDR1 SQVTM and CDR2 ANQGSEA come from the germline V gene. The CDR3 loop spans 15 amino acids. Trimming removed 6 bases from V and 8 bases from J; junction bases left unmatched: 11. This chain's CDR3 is CSVRTSGILADEQFF. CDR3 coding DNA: TGCAGCGTCCGGACTAGCGGGATCCTTGCGGATGAGCAGTTCTTC.

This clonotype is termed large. The CDR3 region has the DNA TGCAGCGTTGAAGAACAGGAGTACACTGAAGCTTTCTTT. It yields the protein CSVEEQEYTEAFF. The chain combines TRBV29-1 with TRBJ1-1; the D gene is possibly TRBD1 (5 bases). The CDR3 is 13 amino acids. V was pared by 0 bases and J by 3 bases, with 8 bases between. Germline CDR1 is SQVTM and CDR2 is ANQGSEA.

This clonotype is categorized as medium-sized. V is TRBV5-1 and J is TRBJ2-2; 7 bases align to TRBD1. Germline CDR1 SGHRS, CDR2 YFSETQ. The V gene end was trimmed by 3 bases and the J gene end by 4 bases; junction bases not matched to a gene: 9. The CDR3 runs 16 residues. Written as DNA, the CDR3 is TGCGCCAGCAGCTCTGGACAGGCGAGCGGCACCGGGGAGCTGTTTTTT. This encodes CASSSGQASGTGELFF.

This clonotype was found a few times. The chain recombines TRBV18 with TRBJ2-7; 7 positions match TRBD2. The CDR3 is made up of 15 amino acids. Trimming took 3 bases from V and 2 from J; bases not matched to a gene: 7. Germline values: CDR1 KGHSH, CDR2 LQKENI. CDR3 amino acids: CASSPPAGATYEQYF. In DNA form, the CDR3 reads TGTGCCAGCTCACCCCCCGCGGGAGCAACCTACGAGCAGTACTTC. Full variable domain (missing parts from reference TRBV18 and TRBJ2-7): NAGVMQNPRHLVRRRGQEARLRCSPMKGHSHVYWYRQLPEEGLKFMVYLQKENIIDESGMPKERFSAEFPKEGPSILRIQQVVRGDSAAYFCASSPPAGATYEQYFGPGTRLTVT.

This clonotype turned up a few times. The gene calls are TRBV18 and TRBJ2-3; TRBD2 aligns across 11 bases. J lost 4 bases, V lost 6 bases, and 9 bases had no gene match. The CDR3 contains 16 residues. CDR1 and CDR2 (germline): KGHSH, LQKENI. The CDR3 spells CASSRMTSGNADTQYF. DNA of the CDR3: TGTGCCAGCTCTCGAATGACTAGCGGGAATGCAGATACGCAGTATTTT.

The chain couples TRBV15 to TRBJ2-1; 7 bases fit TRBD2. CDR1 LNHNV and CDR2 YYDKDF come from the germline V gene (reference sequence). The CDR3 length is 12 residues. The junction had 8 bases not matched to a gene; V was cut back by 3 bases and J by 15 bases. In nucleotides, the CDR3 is TGTGCCACCAGCAGGAGTGCGGGAGTAAGGTTCTTC. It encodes CATSRSAGVRFF. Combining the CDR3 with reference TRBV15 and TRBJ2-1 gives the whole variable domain DAMVIQNPRYQVTQFGKPVTLSCSQTLNHNVMYWYQQKSSQAPKLLFHYYDKDFNNEADTPDNFQSRRPNTSFCFLDIRSPGLGDTAMYLCATSRSAGVRFFGPGTRLTVL.

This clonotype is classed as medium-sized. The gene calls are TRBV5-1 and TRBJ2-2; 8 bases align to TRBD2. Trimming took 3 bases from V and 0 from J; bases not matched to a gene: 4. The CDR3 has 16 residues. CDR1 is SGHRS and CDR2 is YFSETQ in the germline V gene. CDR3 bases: TGCGCCAGCAGCTCTCTAGCGGGCGCGAACACCGGGGAGCTGTTTTTT. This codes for CASSSLAGANTGELFF.

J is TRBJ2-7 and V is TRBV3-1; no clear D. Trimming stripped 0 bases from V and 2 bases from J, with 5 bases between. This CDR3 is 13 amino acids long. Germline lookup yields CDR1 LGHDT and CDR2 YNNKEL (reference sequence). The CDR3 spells CASSQDGPYEQYF. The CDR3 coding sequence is TGTGCCAGCAGCCAAGATGGCCCCTACGAGCAGTACTTC.

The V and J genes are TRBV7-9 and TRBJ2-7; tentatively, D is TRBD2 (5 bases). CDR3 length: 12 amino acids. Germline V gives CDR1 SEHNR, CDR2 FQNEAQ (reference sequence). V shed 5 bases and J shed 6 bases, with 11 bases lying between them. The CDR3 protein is CASSTDYREQYF. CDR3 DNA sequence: TGTGCCAGCAGCACCGACTACCGCGAGCAGTACTTC.

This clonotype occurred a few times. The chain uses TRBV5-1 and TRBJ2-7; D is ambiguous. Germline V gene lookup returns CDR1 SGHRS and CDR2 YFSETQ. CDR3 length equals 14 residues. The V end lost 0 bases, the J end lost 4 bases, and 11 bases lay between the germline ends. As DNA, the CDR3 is TGCGCCAGCAGCTTGGGTAACAGAGAATACGAGCAGTACTTC. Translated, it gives CASSLGNREYEQYF.

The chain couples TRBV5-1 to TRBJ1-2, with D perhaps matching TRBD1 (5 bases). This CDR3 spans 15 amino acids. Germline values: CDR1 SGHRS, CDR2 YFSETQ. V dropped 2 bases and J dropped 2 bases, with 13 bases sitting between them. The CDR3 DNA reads TGCGCCAGCAGCTTCGGTTTAGGGGCAAACTATGGCTACACCTTC. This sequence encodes CASSFGLGANYGYTF.

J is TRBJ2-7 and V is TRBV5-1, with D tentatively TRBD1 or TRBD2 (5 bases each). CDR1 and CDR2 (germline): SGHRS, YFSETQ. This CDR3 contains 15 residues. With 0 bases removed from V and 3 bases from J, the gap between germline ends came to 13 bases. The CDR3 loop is CASSLEAGTRYEQYF. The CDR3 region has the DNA TGCGCCAGCAGCTTGGAGGCAGGGACCCGCTACGAGCAGTACTTC.

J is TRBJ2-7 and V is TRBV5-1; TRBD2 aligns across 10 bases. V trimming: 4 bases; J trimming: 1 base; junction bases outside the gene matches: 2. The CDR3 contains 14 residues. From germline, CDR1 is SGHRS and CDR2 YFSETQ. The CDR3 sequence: CASSTLAGSYEQYF. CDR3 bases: TGCGCCAGCAGCACACTAGCGGGGTCCTACGAGCAGTACTTC.

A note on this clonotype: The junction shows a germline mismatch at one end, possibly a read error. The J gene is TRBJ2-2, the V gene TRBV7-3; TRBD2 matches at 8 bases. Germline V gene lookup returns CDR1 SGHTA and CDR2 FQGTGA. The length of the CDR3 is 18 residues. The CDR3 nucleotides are TGTGCCAGTAGCTTAAACCCACCTACTAGCGGGAACACCGGGGAGCTGTTTTTT. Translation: CASSLNPPTSGNTGELFF.

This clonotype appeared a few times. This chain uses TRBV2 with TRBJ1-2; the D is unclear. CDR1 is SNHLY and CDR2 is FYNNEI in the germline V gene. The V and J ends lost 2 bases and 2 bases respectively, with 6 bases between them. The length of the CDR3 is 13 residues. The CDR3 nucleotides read TGTGCCAGCAGTGAACGCGGAAACTATGGCTACACCTTC. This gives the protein CASSERGNYGYTF.

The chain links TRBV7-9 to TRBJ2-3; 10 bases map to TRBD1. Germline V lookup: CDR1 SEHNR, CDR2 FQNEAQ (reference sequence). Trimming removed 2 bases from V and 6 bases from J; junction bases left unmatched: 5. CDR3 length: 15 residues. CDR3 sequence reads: CASSLPGGQGDTQYF. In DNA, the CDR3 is TGTGCCAGCAGCTTACCCGGGGGACAGGGGGATACGCAGTATTTT.

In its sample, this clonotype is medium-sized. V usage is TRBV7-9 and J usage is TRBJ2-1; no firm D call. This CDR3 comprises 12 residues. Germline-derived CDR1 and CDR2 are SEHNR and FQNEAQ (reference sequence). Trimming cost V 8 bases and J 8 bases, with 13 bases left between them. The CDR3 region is CASAWSADEQFF. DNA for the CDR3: TGTGCCAGCGCTTGGTCGGCCGATGAGCAGTTCTTC.